A selection of T cell receptor beta chains follows, all from one sample in a study of Ad26.COV2.S vaccination and SARS-CoV-2 variants. The protocol was immunoSEQ multiplex PCR, while the TCRdb copy is restricted to in-frame clones and leaves out a portion. This sample has 180,000 or so clones, with roughly 87% found just once. Sequencing was performed on peripheral blood, taken after recovery from COVID-19. Every receptor here comes from a human donor who had recovered from COVID-19. Each CDR3 is given with its conserved first and last residue. A D gene is named only where the DNA matches it firmly. The size field is filled for only some rows; it gives once, few, many or a size class.

V gene	D gene	CDR3 length	J gene	clone size	CDR3 DNA	CDR3 protein
TRBV6-5	-	14	TRBJ1-1	once	TGTGCCAGCAGTTACTTCGGACAGAACACTGAAGCTTTCTTT	CASSYFGQNTEAFF
TRBV9	-	16	TRBJ1-3	-	TGTGCCAGCAGCCCAGACCTCGGAGGTACTGGAAACACCATATATTTT	CASSPDLGGTGNTIYF
TRBV29-1	-	11	TRBJ2-7	-	TGCAGCGTTGCGGGCCCAGAGGTGCAGTACTTC	CSVAGPEVQYF
TRBV7-7	TRBD2	15	TRBJ2-1	-	TGTGCCAGCAGCCCGGGGGGTCCCAGAACCAATGAGCAGTTCTTC	CASSPGGPRTNEQFF
TRBV5-1	-	13	TRBJ2-2	-	TGCGCCAGCAGCACTAGTGGGACCGGGGAGCTGTTTTTT	CASSTSGTGELFF
TRBV5-4	-	15	TRBJ1-2	-	TGTGCCAGCAGCGACCGTAGAGGGTCTAACTATGGCTACACCTTC	CASSDRRGSNYGYTF
TRBV11-3	-	16	TRBJ2-1	-	TGTGCCAGCAGCCCCCTCGGGCCTGGGGATTTCAATGAGCAGTTCTTC	CASSPLGPGDFNEQFF
TRBV5-1	-	16	TRBJ1-5	once	TGCGCCAGCAGCGAATGGGGTCCAGGGCACAATCAGCCCCAGCATTTT	CASSEWGPGHNQPQHF
TRBV27	-	14	TRBJ2-5	-	TGTGCCAGCAGTTTATCGCCAGGGGCAGAGACCCAGTACTTC	CASSLSPGAETQYF
TRBV7-6	TRBD1	16	TRBJ2-7	-	TGTGCCAGCAGCTTAGGATCGACAGGGGTATCCTACGAGCAGTACTTC	CASSLGSTGVSYEQYF
TRBV5-1	TRBD1	16	TRBJ1-2	-	TGCGCCAGCAGCTTGTACTCTTGGGACAGCCCAGGGGGCTACACCTTC	CASSLYSWDSPGGYTF
TRBV5-4	-	15	TRBJ1-3	-	TGTGCCAGCAGCCCAAACAGTCCCTCTGGAAACACCATATATTTT	CASSPNSPSGNTIYF
TRBV5-1	-	15	TRBJ1-1	once	TGCGCCAGCAGCTTGGGAATGAGGGGGAGCACTGAAGCTTTCTTT	CASSLGMRGSTEAFF
TRBV4-1	-	16	TRBJ1-3	-	TGCGCCAGCAGCCAAGGGTGGAGGCAGTCCGGAAACACCATATATTTT	CASSQGWRQSGNTIYF
TRBV7-9	-	15	TRBJ1-6	-	TGTGCCAGCAGCGAGAGCGGGTCCTATAATTCACCCCTCCACTTT	CASSESGSYNSPLHF
TRBV19	TRBD2	14	TRBJ2-1	-	TGTGCCAGCCACGGGACTAGCGGGAGCTATGAGCAGTTCTTC	CASHGTSGSYEQFF
TRBV2	-	13	TRBJ2-2	-	TGTGCCAGCTGGAAAGGGGTCGCCGGGGAGCTGTTTTTT	CASWKGVAGELFF
TRBV5-1	TRBD2	16	TRBJ2-1	few	TGCGCCAGCAGCTTGGCCCGCCTAGCGGGAGGGGATGAGCAGTTCTTC	CASSLARLAGGDEQFF
TRBV28	-	16	TRBJ1-3	-	TGTGCCAGCAGTTTACCCCCCCTAAGACCTGGAAACACCATATATTTT	CASSLPPLRPGNTIYF
TRBV12-5	-	14	TRBJ1-1	-	TGTGCTAGTGGTCCATCGACAGGGAACACTGAAGCTTTCTTT	CASGPSTGNTEAFF
TRBV19	-	16	TRBJ2-4	-	TGTGCCAGTAGTCCACAGGGCATACTAGCCAAAAACATTCAGTACTTC	CASSPQGILAKNIQYF
TRBV28	TRBD1	21	TRBJ1-2	-	TGTGCCAGCAGTTTTTTCGCTCTGGCGGTGGGGACAGGGGGCACAAACTATGGCTACACCTTC	CASSFFALAVGTGGTNYGYTF
TRBV5-1	-	12	TRBJ2-3	-	TGCGCCAGCAGCTTGTTCACAGATACGCAGTATTTT	CASSLFTDTQYF
TRBV4-1	-	16	TRBJ2-1	-	TGCGCCAGCAGCCAAGTTGATATAGTTTCCTACAATGAGCAGTTCTTC	CASSQVDIVSYNEQFF
TRBV3-1/TRBV3-2	-	14	TRBJ1-1	-	TGTGCCAGCAGACTCGACAGGATGAACACTGAAGCTTTCTTT	CASRLDRMNTEAFF
TRBV5-1	-	15	TRBJ2-1	-	TGCGCCAGCAGCCCCGACGTCTCGGGACACAATGAGCAGTTCTTC	CASSPDVSGHNEQFF
TRBV12-3/TRBV12-4	-	13	TRBJ2-7	-	TGTGCCAGCAGTCTTTCGAGCTCCTACGAGCAGTACTTC	CASSLSSSYEQYF
TRBV2	TRBD2	15	TRBJ2-3	-	TGTGCCAGCAGGGAGGCTAGCGGGGCCACAGATACGCAGTATTTT	CASREASGATDTQYF
TRBV9	TRBD2	15	TRBJ2-7	-	TGTGCCAGCTCCCCCGATCAGCGGGGATCTTACGAGCAGTACTTC	CASSPDQRGSYEQYF
TRBV12-1	-	15	TRBJ2-1	-	TGTGCCAGCACCTGTGGTAGCGGGTCCTACAATGAGCAGTTCTTC	CASTCGSGSYNEQFF
TRBV28	TRBD2	14	TRBJ2-7	once	TGTGCCAGCAGTTCCTCGGGACTAGACCACGAGCAGTACTTC	CASSSSGLDHEQYF
TRBV27	-	12	TRBJ1-2	-	TGTGCCACCAGGTGGGGGAACTATGGCTACACCTTC	CATRWGNYGYTF
TRBV7-9	-	13	TRBJ1-1	-	TGTGCCAGCACCCACCCACAAGGCACTGAAGCTTTCTTT	CASTHPQGTEAFF
TRBV4-1	-	15	TRBJ1-5	few	TGCGCCAGCAGCCAAGTCGGGGAAGGAGGCCAGCCCCAGCATTTT	CASSQVGEGGQPQHF
TRBV19	-	11	TRBJ2-7	-	TGTGCCAGTAGTGAAGGGCTCGAGCAGTACTTC	CASSEGLEQYF
TRBV3-1/TRBV3-2	-	13	TRBJ2-7	-	TGTGCCAGCAGCCGAGGGGGGGAAGGCGAGCAGTACTTC	CASSRGGEGEQYF
TRBV28	-	14	TRBJ1-4	-	TGTGCCAGCATTCCGGGACGAAATAATGAAAAACTGTTTTTT	CASIPGRNNEKLFF
TRBV19	-	15	TRBJ2-1	-	TGTGCCAGTATTGGGCGGAGAAGCTCCTACAATGAGCAGTTCTTC	CASIGRRSSYNEQFF
TRBV20-1	-	11	TRBJ1-1	-	TGCAGTGCACGCCAAAAGCCTGAAGCTTTCTTT	CSARQKPEAFF
TRBV3-1/TRBV3-2	TRBD1	16	TRBJ1-4	many	TGTGCCAGCAGCCCTTTTCGGACAGGGAGTAATGAAAAACTGTTTTTT	CASSPFRTGSNEKLFF
TRBV11-2	TRBD2	15	TRBJ2-5	-	TGTGCCAGCAGCCCCCCCGCGGGGGGGCGGGAGACCCAGTACTTC	CASSPPAGGRETQYF
TRBV7-6	-	14	TRBJ1-1	-	TGTGCCAGCAGCTCGGGGACCTTGAACACTGAAGCTTTCTTT	CASSSGTLNTEAFF
TRBV10-2	-	13	TRBJ1-6	-	TGCGCCAGCAGTGCGGGGGCTGATTCACCCCTCCACTTT	CASSAGADSPLHF